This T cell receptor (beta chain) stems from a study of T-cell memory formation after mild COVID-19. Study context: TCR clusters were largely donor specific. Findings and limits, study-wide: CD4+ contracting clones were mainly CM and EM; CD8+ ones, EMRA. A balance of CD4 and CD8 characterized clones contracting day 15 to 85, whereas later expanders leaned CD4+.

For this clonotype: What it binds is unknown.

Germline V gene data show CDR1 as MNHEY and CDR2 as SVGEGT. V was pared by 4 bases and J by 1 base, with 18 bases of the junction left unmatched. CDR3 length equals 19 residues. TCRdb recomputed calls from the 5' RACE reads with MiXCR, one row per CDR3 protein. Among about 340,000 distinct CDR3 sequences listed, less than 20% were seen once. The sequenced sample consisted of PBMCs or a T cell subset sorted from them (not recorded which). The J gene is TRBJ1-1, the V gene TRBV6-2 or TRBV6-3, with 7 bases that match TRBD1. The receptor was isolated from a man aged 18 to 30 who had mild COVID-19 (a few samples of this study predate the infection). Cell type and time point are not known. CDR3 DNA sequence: TGTGCCAGCAGTTCCCCTTCCCGGGGGGGACAGTATAAGAACACTGAAGCTTTCTTT. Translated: CASSSPSRGGQYKNTEAFF.